The clone carrying this T cell receptor (beta chain) was detected only a few times. The sample is drawn from a study of cytomegalovirus exposure and HLA in healthy donors. CDR3 length equals 14 residues. Trimming left V 4 bases short and J 4 bases short, with 10 bases between. Germline-derived CDR1 and CDR2 are MNHNS and SASEGT. The study ran its PCR with 60 Vbeta and 13 Jbeta primers. The data were produced by immunoSEQ multiplex PCR, yet TCRdb's version contains in-frame clones alone and is incomplete. In the table there are 200,000 to 250,000 clones, over 60% of which are singletons. V and J are TRBV6-1 and TRBJ1-4; a weak D match, TRBD1 (5 bases). The specimen sequenced was PBMCs. This sequence was found in a man aged 18-30 years in good health and CMV-seronegative. The CDR3 bases are TGTGCCAGCAGTGTGACAGAGAGTAATGAAAAACTGTTTTTT. Encoded protein: CASSVTESNEKLFF.